This T cell receptor (beta chain) was retrieved from a study of T-cell reconstitution after alpha-beta-depleted transplantation in children. General study results and limits: At the one-year point after transplant, T-cell counts and TCRbeta diversity were found to come mostly from T cells that had been newly produced. At around two months after transplant, the alpha-beta T cells were reportedly derived from several hundred expanded clones that came from non-depleted graft cells. The study traced high day-60 TCRbeta diversity in some patients to surviving recipient T cells and thymic progenitors.

Points on this clonotype: Its antigen is not identified.

Unique molecular identifiers were built into the TCRbeta library. Each CDR3 protein gets one entry after TCRdb re-called the PCR reads with MiXCR. The data contain fewer than 750,000 distinct CDR3 sequences, around 23% of them seen just once; the ten biggest clones take up roughly an eighth. CDR1 and CDR2 from the germline V gene are SGHAT and FQNNGV. The CDR3 runs 15 residues. The germline V and J ends were trimmed by 4 bases and 5 bases, with 15 bases remaining between them. This TCR was recovered from a boy under three years old who had a stem cell transplant for acute myeloid leukemia, so the T cells may come from the graft donor. This material consisted of PBMCs, mostly from graft donor cells, taken 360 days after TCRalphabeta/CD19-depleted stem cell transplant. The chain joins TRBV11-2 to TRBJ2-1; D is unclear. The CDR3 coding sequence is TGTGCCAGCAGCTCCTTACCGAGGACCAACAATGAGCAGTTCTTC. Translation gives CASSSLPRTNNEQFF.